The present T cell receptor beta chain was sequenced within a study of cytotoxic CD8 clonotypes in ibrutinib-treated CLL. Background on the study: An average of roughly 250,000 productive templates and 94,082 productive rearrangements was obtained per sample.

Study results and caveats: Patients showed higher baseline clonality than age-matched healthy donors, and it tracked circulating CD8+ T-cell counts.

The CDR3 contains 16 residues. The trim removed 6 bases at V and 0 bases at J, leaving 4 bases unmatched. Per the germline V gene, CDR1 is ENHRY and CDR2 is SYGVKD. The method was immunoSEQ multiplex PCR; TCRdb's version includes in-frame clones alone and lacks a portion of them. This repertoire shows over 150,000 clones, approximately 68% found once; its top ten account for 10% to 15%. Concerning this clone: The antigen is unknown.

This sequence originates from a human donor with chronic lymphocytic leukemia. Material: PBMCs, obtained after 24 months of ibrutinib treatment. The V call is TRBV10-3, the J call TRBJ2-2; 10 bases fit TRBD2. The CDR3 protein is CAIRSSGRANTGELFF. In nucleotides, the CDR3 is TGTGCCATCAGGTCAAGCGGGAGGGCGAACACCGGGGAGCTGTTTTTT.